The 9 T cell receptor beta chains below all came from one sample that was sequenced in a study of beta chain features in type 1 diabetes. Reverse transcribing all isolated RNA meant expressed TCRB transcripts were sequenced. Sequencing was performed with immunoSEQ multiplex PCR; in TCRdb, only in-frame clones are kept and a portion is missing. Of around 300,000 clones in the sample, about 7.8% were seen once. The sample comprised central memory CD4+ T cells from blood. These receptors were taken from a woman between 18 and 29 years old in good health.

There are a few counts of this clone. The rearrangement joins TRBV27 to TRBJ1-6, with D unresolved. The CDR3 is 14 amino acids. Germline assignment: CDR1 MNHEY and CDR2 SMNVEV (reference sequence). Trimming pared 3 bases from V and 11 bases from J, leaving 14 bases between. CDR3: CASSLAGSEAPLHF. The CDR3 DNA reads as TGTGCCAGCAGTTTGGCCGGGAGTGAGGCACCCCTCCACTTT.

This clone was seen at least ten times. The chain uses TRBV15 and TRBJ1-4, with 9 positions matching TRBD1. Per germline, CDR1 LNHNV and CDR2 YYDKDF (reference sequence). The V gene end was trimmed by 1 base and the J gene end by 5 bases; junction bases not matched to a gene: 5. This CDR3 contains 16 residues. CDR3 nucleotides: TGTGCCACCAGCAGAGGGTACGGGACAGGGAATGAAAAACTGTTTTTT. As protein: CATSRGYGTGNEKLFF.

V is TRBV5-1 and J is TRBJ2-7, with D possibly matching TRBD1 (6 bases). Germline loops: CDR1 SGHRS, CDR2 YFSETQ. This CDR3 is built from 15 residues. Trimming left V 4 bases short and J 3 bases short, with 17 bases between. The CDR3 region has the DNA TGCGCCAGCAGCCCGGGGACACATGAGGACTACGAGCAGTACGTC. Protein sequence: CASSPGTHEDYEQYV.

This rearrangement joins TRBV13 to TRBJ1-1, with no clear D. CDR1 PRHDT and CDR2 FYEKMQ come from the germline V gene (reference sequence). The length of the CDR3 is 13 residues. V lost 6 bases, J lost 3 bases, and 11 bases lay in between. CDR3 nucleotide sequence: TGTGCCAGCAGTAACAAAGTGCACACTGAAGCTTTCTTT. Its protein product is CASSNKVHTEAFF.

In this sample, this clone turned up a few times. This chain uses TRBV2 with TRBJ2-1, with D maybe TRBD1 (5 bases). Germline CDR1 SNHLY, CDR2 FYNNEI. This CDR3 spans 13 amino acids. Trimming pared 4 bases from V and 9 bases from J, leaving 13 bases between. CDR3 loop: CASSVVRAGEQFF. CDR3 sequence (DNA): TGTGCCAGCAGTGTAGTCAGGGCCGGTGAGCAGTTCTTC.

The rearrangement links TRBV6-5 to TRBJ2-3; no clear D gene. With 4 bases removed from V and 2 bases from J, the gap between germline ends came to 13 bases. CDR3 size: 15 residues. Germline-derived CDR1 and CDR2 are MNHEY and SVGAGI. The CDR3 sequence is CASSLRDPSTDTQYF. The CDR3, as DNA: TGTGCCAGCAGTTTACGTGACCCATCCACAGATACGCAGTATTTT.

This clone was observed a handful of times. The sample contains more than one DNA sequence encoding this CDR3. The gene calls are TRBV7-6 and TRBJ1-1; maybe TRBD1 (5 bases). CDR1 and CDR2 (germline): SGHVS, FNYEAQ. This CDR3 comprises 13 residues. Deletions cut 3 bases from V and 1 base from J, with 6 bases between. Here the CDR3 reads CASSFGGNTEAFF. The CDR3, as DNA: TGTGCCAGCAGCTTCGGGGGGAACACTGAAGCTTTCTTT.

The gene calls are TRBV2 and TRBJ2-7; D perhaps matches TRBD2 (5 bases). The V and J ends lost 7 bases and 3 bases respectively, with 16 bases between them. CDR1 and CDR2 (germline): SNHLY, FYNNEI. The CDR3 has 14 amino acids. CDR3: CASTFSREDYEQYV. CDR3 coding DNA: TGTGCCAGCACTTTCTCCCGGGAAGACTACGAGCAGTACGTC.

The genes are TRBV15 and TRBJ2-3, with 14 bases matching TRBD2. The CDR3 consists of 17 residues. CDR1 and CDR2 from the germline V gene are LNHNV and YYDKDF (reference sequence). Losses at the gene ends were 0 bases for V and 4 bases for J; bases not matched to a gene: 3. CDR3 amino acids: CATSRDGGLAGADTQYF. In DNA form, the CDR3 reads TGTGCCACCAGCAGAGATGGGGGACTAGCGGGAGCAGATACGCAGTATTTT.